The 5 T cell receptor beta chains presented below share a single source sample, sequenced in a study of blood T cell repertoires in COVID-19. Profiled with immunoSEQ multiplex PCR; TCRdb holds only in-frame clones, not every one. The sample contains about 270,000 clones, approximately 86% of which appear only once. Material: PBMCs or T cells enriched from blood (not recorded which). All receptors derive from a woman between 18 and 30 years old who had recovered from COVID-19.

The J gene is TRBJ2-3, the V gene TRBV25-1; possibly TRBD2 for D (6 bases). Germline V gives CDR1 MGHDK, CDR2 SYGVNS. This CDR3 comprises 16 residues. Trimming cost V 0 bases and J 2 bases, with 12 bases left between them. The CDR3 nucleotides read TGTGCCAGCAGTGAATACGGGACTCTCGACACAGATACGCAGTATTTT. This sequence encodes CASSEYGTLDTDTQYF.

The J gene is TRBJ2-7, the V gene TRBV4-2; D is uncertain. The CDR3 runs to 13 residues. Germline V gives CDR1 LGHNA, CDR2 YNFKEQ. Trimming took off 4 bases at V and 3 bases at J, with 10 bases between the two ends. CDR3 in DNA: TGTGCCAGCAGCCCTACCATTAACTACGAGCAGTACTTC. Amino acids: CASSPTINYEQYF.

V is TRBV5-6 and J is TRBJ1-6, with TRBD1 matching over 9 bases. CDR3 length: 16 residues. Looked up from germline, CDR1 is SGHDT and CDR2 is YYEEEE. V lost 0 bases and J lost 10; bases outside the gene matches: 8. The CDR3 bases are TGTGCCAGCAGCTTGGCGTCCGGACAGGGGACATCACCCCTCCACTTT. Encoded protein: CASSLASGQGTSPLHF.

The chain joins TRBV9 to TRBJ2-1; the match to TRBD2 covers 10 bases. The CDR3 totals 15 residues. Germline loops: CDR1 SGDLS, CDR2 YYNGEE. V dropped 1 base and J dropped 5; count of bases not matched to a gene: 3. CDR3: CASSVNSGRNNEQFF. The CDR3, as DNA: TGTGCCAGCAGCGTAAATAGCGGGAGGAACAATGAGCAGTTCTTC.

This clone was counted between two and nine times. The V call is TRBV4-1, the J call TRBJ2-2; the match to TRBD2 covers 7 bases. CDR3 length equals 15 residues. Germline assignment: CDR1 MGHRA and CDR2 YSYEKL. Trimming cost V 4 bases and J 7 bases; bases outside gene matches: 9. The CDR3 loop is CASSLGGSGGGELFF. CDR3 DNA: TGCGCCAGCAGCCTCGGGGGGAGTGGCGGCGGGGAGCTGTTTTTT.